The TCR beta chain under discussion was sequenced for a study of blood T cell repertoires in COVID-19. About the research overall: Acute and convalescent COVID-19 specimens originated in the United States, Italy and Spain. T cells, B-cell-depleted T cells, or PBMCs supplied cDNA or gDNA.

The junction had 4 bases not matched to a gene; V was cut back by 3 bases and J by 8 bases. Germline-derived CDR1 and CDR2 are KGHSH and LQKENI. The CDR3 sequence is 14 residues long. Original processing methods: It was from reference gene primer amplification that nucleated cell counts were estimated. Produced via immunoSEQ multiplex PCR; TCRdb's table is partial and in-frame only. The V and J calls and clone size come from that table; D and trimming were worked out from the DNA. The profile shows 50,000 to 65,000 clones, over 90% of them singletons. The sequence was collected from a man aged 45-60 years with active COVID-19. The genes are TRBV18 and TRBJ1-6; 7 bases match TRBD1. Sequencing input: peripheral blood. The chain's CDR3 is CASSPSQGDSPLHF. The CDR3 region has the DNA TGTGCCAGCTCACCTAGCCAGGGGGATTCACCCCTCCACTTT.